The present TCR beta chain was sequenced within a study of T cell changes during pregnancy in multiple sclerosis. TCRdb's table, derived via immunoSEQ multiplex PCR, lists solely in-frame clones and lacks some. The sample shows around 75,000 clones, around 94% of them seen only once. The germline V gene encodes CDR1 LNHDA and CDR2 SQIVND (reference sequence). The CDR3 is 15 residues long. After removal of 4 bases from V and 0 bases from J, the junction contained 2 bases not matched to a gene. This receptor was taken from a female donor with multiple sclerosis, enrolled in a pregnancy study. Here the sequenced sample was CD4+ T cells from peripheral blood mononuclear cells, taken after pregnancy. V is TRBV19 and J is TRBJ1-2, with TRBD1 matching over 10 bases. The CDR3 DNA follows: TGTGCCAGTAGTACCGACAGGGGGCCTAACTATGGCTACACCTTC. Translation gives CASSTDRGPNYGYTF.